These 13 T cell receptor beta chains originate from one sample sequenced in a study of T-cell memory formation after mild COVID-19. Each CDR3 protein is one row after TCRdb ran MiXCR on the 5' RACE reads. The table lists 150,000 to 200,000 distinct CDR3 sequences, 16% of them singletons. Sequencing was performed on PBMCs or a T cell subset sorted from them (not recorded which). Every receptor here comes from an adult woman who had mild COVID-19 (a few samples of this study predate the infection). Cell type and time point are not known.

The chain uses TRBV27 and TRBJ1-2, with no clear D. CDR3 length: 13 residues. CDR1 MNHEY and CDR2 SMNVEV come from the germline V gene (reference sequence). With 4 bases removed from V and 8 bases from J, the gap between germline ends came to 14 bases. The CDR3 region is CASSYREGGGYTF. The CDR3 DNA is TGTGCCAGCAGTTACCGGGAGGGAGGAGGCTACACCTTC.

The chain is built from TRBV11-2 and TRBJ1-1; D might be TRBD1 (5 bases). Germline loops: CDR1 SGHAT, CDR2 FQNNGV. This CDR3 has 14 amino acids. V was trimmed by 0 bases and J by 7 bases, leaving 12 bases between them. The CDR3 spells CASSLDRGAYEAFF. DNA of the CDR3: TGTGCCAGCAGCTTAGATCGGGGCGCGTATGAAGCTTTCTTT.

This clonotype came up a few times. J is TRBJ2-3 and V is TRBV19; TRBD2 matches 15 bases. Germline CDR1 is LNHDA and CDR2 is SQIVND (reference sequence). The CDR3 extends over 17 amino acids. Trimming removed 5 bases from V and 2 bases from J; junction bases left unmatched: 5. CDR3 nucleotides: TGTGCCAGTAGTCGCCGGACTAGCGGGAGGGTCACAGATACGCAGTATTTT. Amino acid sequence: CASSRRTSGRVTDTQYF.

This clonotype appeared a few times. The chain joins TRBV6-2 or TRBV6-3 to TRBJ1-5, with D unresolved. Trimming cost V 5 bases and J 1 base, with 3 bases left between them. Germline-derived CDR1 and CDR2 are MNHEY and SVGEGT. This CDR3 has 12 residues. The CDR3 region is CASSESNQPQHF. CDR3 bases: TGTGCCAGCAGTGAGAGCAATCAGCCCCAGCATTTT.

This clonotype was seen a few times. The J gene is TRBJ2-4, the V gene TRBV7-9; 10 nucleotides agree with TRBD1. The V gene end was trimmed by 5 bases and the J gene end by 1 base; junction bases not matched to a gene: 17. The CDR3 spans 20 residues. CDR1 SEHNR and CDR2 FQNEAQ come from the germline V gene (reference sequence). Here the CDR3 DNA reads TGTGCCAGCAGCCCCCGGAGGGGACAGGGGATTCGCCTCGCCAAAAACATTCAGTACTTC. Protein: CASSPRRGQGIRLAKNIQYF.

The chain links TRBV28 to TRBJ1-2; 7 bases agree with TRBD1. Unmatched junction bases numbered 3, after V lost 5 bases and J lost 3 bases. In germline, CDR1 is MDHEN, CDR2 SYDVKM. CDR3 size: 13 residues. CDR3 residues: CASSPGTDYGYTF. In DNA, the CDR3 is TGTGCCAGCAGTCCCGGGACAGACTATGGCTACACCTTC.

This chain uses TRBV29-1 with TRBJ2-1; 13 bases line up with TRBD2. V trimming: 3 bases; J trimming: 7 bases; junction bases outside the gene matches: 6. Germline CDR1 SQVTM, CDR2 ANQGSEA. The CDR3 sequence is 15 residues long. The CDR3 protein is CSVDMTSGRLNEQFF. CDR3 sequence (DNA): TGCAGCGTTGATATGACTAGCGGGAGGTTAAATGAGCAGTTCTTC.

The chain uses TRBV12-3 or TRBV12-4 and TRBJ1-5; D remains unclear. V lost 1 base and J lost 6, with 10 bases in between. The CDR3 has 14 residues. CDR3 loop: CASSLGGDAQPQHF. The CDR3 DNA sequence: TGTGCCAGCAGTTTAGGCGGAGACGCTCAGCCCCAGCATTTT.

The rearrangement joins TRBV20-1 to TRBJ2-5; TRBD2 agrees at 8 bases. CDR1 DFQATT and CDR2 SNEGSKA come from the germline V gene (reference sequence). V dropped 8 bases and J dropped 0; count of bases not matched to a gene: 14. The CDR3 has 16 amino acids. CDR3 in amino acids: CSPYGGSGTYQETQYF. The DNA of the CDR3 is TGCAGTCCGTATGGGGGTAGCGGGACGTACCAAGAGACCCAGTACTTC.

V usage is TRBV12-3 or TRBV12-4 and J usage is TRBJ2-4; the D gene is possibly TRBD2 (6 bases). V gave up 3 bases and J gave up 5 bases, with 11 bases separating them. The CDR3 has 14 residues. The CDR3 coding sequence is TGTGCCAGCAGTTTCGGGGGTATCCAAAACATTCAGTACTTC. This translates into CASSFGGIQNIQYF.

The sample holds a few counts of this clonotype. The chain couples TRBV7-9 to TRBJ2-1; the match to TRBD1 covers 7 bases. With 5 bases clipped from V and 3 bases from J, the junction kept 7 bases outside the gene matches. CDR1 and CDR2 (germline): SEHNR, FQNEAQ (reference sequence). This CDR3 contains 15 residues. CDR3: CASSLDRVYYNEQFF. CDR3 coding DNA: TGTGCCAGCAGCCTAGACAGGGTGTACTACAATGAGCAGTTCTTC.

The chain combines TRBV7-9 with TRBJ1-1, with D perhaps TRBD1 (5 bases). V dropped 2 bases and J dropped 8 bases, with 9 bases sitting between them. CDR3 length equals 12 residues. Per the germline V gene, CDR1 is SEHNR and CDR2 is FQNEAQ (reference sequence). In DNA, the CDR3 is TGTGCCAGCAGCTTATTGGCAGGGGAAGCTTTCTTT. It encodes CASSLLAGEAFF.

The sample holds a few counts of this clonotype. The chain has TRBV20-1 and TRBJ1-1, with 7 bases identical to TRBD1. The V gene end was trimmed by 2 bases and the J gene end by 4 bases; junction bases not matched to a gene: 16. CDR1 and CDR2 (germline): DFQATT, SNEGSKA (reference sequence). This CDR3 comprises 17 residues. The CDR3 region has the DNA TGCAGTGCTAGAAACCAGGGCAGGGGGTCTTTGGGCACTGAAGCTTTCTTT. This codes for CSARNQGRGSLGTEAFF.